This entry lists 28 T cell receptor beta chains sequenced from one sample in a study of blood T cell repertoires in COVID-19. Sequencing was performed with immunoSEQ multiplex PCR; in TCRdb, only in-frame clones are kept and a portion is missing. The sample lists under 350,000 clones; approximately 90% were seen once. Sequencing used peripheral blood. The receptors stem from a young woman with COVID-19, enrolled during active disease.

The chain links TRBV2 to TRBJ1-2, with D possibly being TRBD1 (6 bases). Trimming stripped 7 bases from V and 5 bases from J, with 17 bases between. The CDR3 sequence is 14 residues long. Germline V CDR1 and CDR2: SNHLY, FYNNEI. The CDR3 region has the DNA TGTGCCAGCACCGTAAGGGACACGACGTATGGCTACACCTTC. As protein: CASTVRDTTYGYTF.

Points on this clone: It is unclear where the CDR3 begins or ends on the DNA, so no DNA is shown, and the CDR3 is as TCRdb lists it. This sequence joins TRBV21-1 and TRBJ2-3; the tabulated D call, TRBD1, remains unverified against the DNA. TRBV21-1 is described as a pseudogene. The CDR3 is 17 residues long, ends included. The CDR3 region is CASSKVGQGTLTDTQYF.

The chain has TRBV12-5 and TRBJ1-1; D unclear. Germline CDR1 reads LGHNT; CDR2 reads FRNRAP. V shed 0 bases and J shed 5 bases, with 13 bases lying between them. This CDR3 has 15 amino acids. In DNA form, the CDR3 reads TGTGCTAGTGGTTTGGTAGTTGGCACCAAGACTGAAGCTTTCTTT. Translated, it gives CASGLVVGTKTEAFF. Full variable domain (rest looked up from reference TRBV12-5 and TRBJ1-1): DARVTQTPRHKVTEMGQEVTMRCQPILGHNTVFWYRQTMMQGLELLAYFRNRAPLDDSGMPKDRFSAEMPDATLATLKIQPSEPRDSAVYFCASGLVVGTKTEAFFGQGTRLTVV.

CDR3 protein: CASSWGGEVLGYTF. CDR3 nucleotide sequence: TGTGCCAGCAGCTGGGGCGGGGAGGTACTTGGCTACACCTTC. The V gene is TRBV7-9, the J gene TRBJ1-2; tentative D call: TRBD1 (5 bases). Germline V gene data show CDR1 as SEHNR and CDR2 as FQNEAQ (reference sequence). The CDR3 totals 14 residues. Trimming took 4 bases from V and 7 from J, leaving 16 bases between them.

The chain couples TRBV6-5 to TRBJ2-7; maybe TRBD2 (7 bases). Germline values: CDR1 MNHEY, CDR2 SVGAGI. V was shortened by 9 bases and J by 4 bases, with 19 bases between the two germline ends. The CDR3 is 14 amino acids. DNA for the CDR3: TGTGCCAGTAGGGGGGGGACAATTTTTTACGAGCAGTACTTC. This encodes CASRGGTIFYEQYF.

V and J are TRBV29-1 and TRBJ1-1; the D gene is possibly TRBD1 (5 bases). Trimming shortened V by 4 bases and J by 1 base, and 13 bases separated the two germline ends. The CDR3 loop spans 14 amino acids. Germline CDR1 is SQVTM and CDR2 is ANQGSEA. This CDR3 reads CSVVPGTSNTEAFF. The DNA for the CDR3 is TGCAGCGTTGTCCCTGGGACTTCGAACACTGAAGCTTTCTTT.

The gene calls are TRBV30 and TRBJ2-5; 7 bases fit TRBD2. V dropped 4 bases and J dropped 3; count of bases not matched to a gene: 2. CDR3 length: 12 amino acids. CDR1 is GTSNPN and CDR2 is SVGIG in the germline V gene (reference sequence). CDR3 in amino acids: CAWTSGKETQYF. DNA of the CDR3: TGTGCCTGGACTAGCGGCAAAGAGACCCAGTACTTC.

This clone came up once. J is TRBJ2-7 and V is TRBV6-1, with 7 bases that match TRBD1. With 2 bases clipped from V and 0 bases from J, the junction kept 4 bases outside the gene matches. From germline, CDR1 is MNHNS and CDR2 SASEGT. The CDR3 covers 15 residues. The CDR3 loop is CASSEYGTVSYEQYF. CDR3 bases: TGTGCCAGCAGTGAATATGGGACAGTCTCCTACGAGCAGTACTTC.

This clone was detected once. The V and J genes are TRBV7-9 and TRBJ1-2, with D hard to call. From germline, CDR1 is SEHNR and CDR2 FQNEAQ (reference sequence). The V and J ends lost 5 bases and 0 bases respectively, with 4 bases between them. The CDR3 has 12 amino acids. The CDR3 region has the DNA TGTGCCAGCAGCCTCGCTAACTATGGCTACACCTTC. This encodes CASSLANYGYTF.

The chain links TRBV28 to TRBJ2-1; D remains unclear. Germline V gene data show CDR1 as MDHEN and CDR2 as SYDVKM. The CDR3 consists of 14 residues. Trimming shortened V by 3 bases and J by 1 base, and 7 bases separated the two germline ends. CDR3 coding DNA: TGTGCCAGCAGTTTCCCCGGGTCCTACAATGAGCAGTTCTTC. Translating it yields CASSFPGSYNEQFF. Complete variable domain (other parts from reference TRBV28 and TRBJ2-1): DVKVTQSSRYLVKRTGEKVFLECVQDMDHENMFWYRQDPGLGLRLIYFSYDVKMKEKGDIPEGYSVSREKKERFSLILESASTNQTSMYLCASSFPGSYNEQFFGPGTRLTVL.

DNA for the CDR3: TGTGCCAGCAGCTTAGACTCAGGGCTCACCGGGGAGCTGTTTTTT. Residues: CASSLDSGLTGELFF. The V gene is TRBV13, the J gene TRBJ2-2; D is perhaps TRBD1 (5 bases). The CDR3 covers 15 residues. V gave up 1 base and J gave up 4 bases, with 10 bases separating them. The V gene's germline CDR1 is PRHDT and CDR2 FYEKMQ (reference sequence). The variable domain in full, with the rest retrieved from reference TRBV13 and TRBJ2-2, is AAGVIQSPRHLIKEKRETATLKCYPIPRHDTVYWYQQGPGQDPQFLISFYEKMQSDKGSIPDRFSAQQFSDYHSELNMSSLELGDSALYFCASSLDSGLTGELFFGEGSRLTVL.

This clone appeared once. This rearrangement joins TRBV7-9 to TRBJ2-5, with a weak D call TRBD1 (5 bases). Per the germline V gene, CDR1 is SEHNR and CDR2 is FQNEAQ (reference sequence). With 1 base removed from V and 6 bases from J, the gap between germline ends came to 9 bases. The CDR3 covers 13 residues. The CDR3 is CASSLEGAQTQYF. CDR3 in DNA: TGTGCCAGCAGCTTAGAAGGGGCTCAGACCCAGTACTTC.

This chain connects TRBV19 to TRBJ1-2, with 7 bases identical to TRBD1. Germline V gene lookup returns CDR1 LNHDA and CDR2 SQIVND (reference sequence). V was clipped by 6 bases and J by 4 bases; unmatched bases: 2. The CDR3 is 12 amino acids. CDR3 loop: CASRGQLYGYTF. The CDR3 DNA reads TGTGCCAGTAGGGGACAGCTCTATGGCTACACCTTC.

The V and J genes are TRBV30 and TRBJ2-7; maybe TRBD2 (6 bases). Between the trimmed V and J ends, which lost 0 bases and 1 base, there was a span of 10 bases. The CDR3 covers 14 residues. The germline gives CDR1 GTSNPN, CDR2 SVGIG (reference sequence). CDR3 nucleotide sequence: TGTGCCTGGAGTGTAGCGGGTACATCCTACGAGCAGTACTTC. Amino acids: CAWSVAGTSYEQYF. The variable domain in full, completed from reference TRBV30 and TRBJ2-7, reads SQTIHQWPATLVQPVGSPLSLECTVEGTSNPNLYWYRQAAGRGLQLLFYSVGIGQISSEVPQNLSASRPQDRQFILSSKKLLLSDSGFYLCAWSVAGTSYEQYFGPGTRLTVT.

The chain couples TRBV6-2 or TRBV6-3 to TRBJ1-4; 9 bases match TRBD1. CDR3 length equals 14 residues. Germline values: CDR1 MNHEY, CDR2 SVGEGT. V lost 6 bases to trimming and J lost 7 bases; unmatched junction nucleotides: 6. CDR3 sequence reads: CASSRGTGSEKLFF. The CDR3, as DNA: TGTGCCAGCAGCCGCGGGACAGGGTCTGAAAAACTGTTTTTT.

The CDR3 coding sequence is TGTGCCAGCAGTTTACCGGCAACTAATGAAAAACTGTTTTTT. It codes for CASSLPATNEKLFF. V gene TRBV28 combines with J gene TRBJ1-4; D gene unclear. Deletions cut 2 bases from V and 0 bases from J, with 4 bases between. CDR3 length equals 14 residues. Germline loops: CDR1 MDHEN, CDR2 SYDVKM.

The chain carries TRBV3-1 (or the pseudogene TRBV3-2) and TRBJ1-1; no definite D call. The germline V gene has CDR1 LGHDT and CDR2 YNNKEL (reference sequence). CDR3 length equals 14 residues. Trimming left V 3 bases short and J 2 bases short, with 10 bases between. The CDR3 region is CASSHRRANTEAFF. The CDR3 DNA reads as TGTGCCAGCAGCCATCGGCGGGCAAACACTGAAGCTTTCTTT.

J is TRBJ2-6 and V is TRBV27, with unresolved D. Trimming removed 0 bases from V and 0 bases from J, with 9 bases in between. This CDR3 has 17 residues. Per the germline V gene, CDR1 is MNHEY and CDR2 is SMNVEV (reference sequence). The CDR3 loop is CASSLSMARSGANVLTF. The DNA of the CDR3 is TGTGCCAGCAGTTTATCGATGGCACGCTCTGGGGCCAACGTCCTGACTTTC.

The J gene is TRBJ2-1, the V gene TRBV7-9; D possibly corresponds to TRBD2 (5 bases). The V end was cut by 3 bases, the J end by 9 bases, with 12 bases between. The CDR3 consists of 13 residues. Germline CDR1 and CDR2: SEHNR and FQNEAQ (reference sequence). CDR3 DNA: TGTGCCAGCAGCTTCGAGTGGGAGAGTGAGCAGTTCTTC. This encodes CASSFEWESEQFF.

This chain links TRBV14 with TRBJ2-1; 7 positions agree with TRBD2. Germline CDR1 SGHDN, CDR2 FVKESK. The length of the CDR3 is 16 residues. V lost 2 bases to trimming and J lost 3 bases; unmatched junction nucleotides: 7. CDR3 in amino acids: CASSQFAGDYYNEQFF. The DNA of the CDR3 is TGTGCCAGCAGCCAATTCGCGGGAGACTACTACAATGAGCAGTTCTTC.

The genes are TRBV28 and TRBJ2-3; 11 nucleotides match TRBD2. V shed 5 bases and J 6 bases; nucleotides not matched to a gene: 19. Germline loops: CDR1 MDHEN, CDR2 SYDVKM. The CDR3 has 19 residues. The CDR3 loop is CASSQIKPGLAVAGDTQYF. CDR3 DNA: TGTGCCAGCAGTCAGATAAAACCGGGACTAGCGGTAGCTGGGGATACGCAGTATTTT.

The chain joins TRBV18 to TRBJ1-1, with 10 bases lining up with TRBD1. Unmatched junction bases numbered 3, after V lost 4 bases and J lost 1 base. Germline CDR1 KGHSH, CDR2 LQKENI. This CDR3 contains 15 residues. CDR3 loop: CASSRDRGRNTEAFF. The CDR3 DNA is TGTGCCAGCTCACGGGACAGGGGACGGAACACTGAAGCTTTCTTT.

This sequence joins TRBV10-2 and TRBJ2-1; 8 nucleotides agree with TRBD2. J gave up 8 bases and V 3 bases, and 15 bases lay outside the gene matches. The CDR3 is 17 residues long. CDR1 WSHSY and CDR2 SAAADI come from the germline V gene. The CDR3 here is CASSESRTGGRKDEQFF. The DNA of the CDR3 is TGCGCCAGCAGTGAATCCCGGACGGGCGGGAGGAAAGATGAGCAGTTCTTC.

The gene calls are TRBV11-3 and TRBJ2-1; D is uncertain. This CDR3 has 12 residues. V dropped 4 bases and J dropped 9 bases, with 10 bases sitting between them. The germline V gene has CDR1 SGHNT and CDR2 YENEEA. The CDR3, as DNA: TGTGCCAGCAGCTCTGCAGGCTTTGAGCAGTTCTTC. This sequence encodes CASSSAGFEQFF.

The V gene is TRBV7-2, the J gene TRBJ1-4; D unresolved. V lost 1 base and J lost 8, with 5 bases in between. Per the germline V gene, CDR1 is SGHTA and CDR2 is FQGNSA. The CDR3 has 12 residues. CDR3 DNA: TGTGCCAGCAGCTTAGATAAAGAAAAACTGTTTTTT. Protein product: CASSLDKEKLFF.

This clone was picked up one time. The rearrangement links TRBV29-1 to TRBJ1-1; tentatively, D is TRBD1 (6 bases). Germline V lookup: CDR1 SQVTM, CDR2 ANQGSEA. The CDR3 spans 11 residues. V lost 7 bases to trimming and J lost 6 bases, with 12 bases between them. DNA of the CDR3: TGCAGCGCCCCGGCAGGGGCTGAAGCTTTCTTT. Translated: CSAPAGAEAFF.

The V gene is TRBV2, the J gene TRBJ1-2, with 11 bases aligning to TRBD1. Trimming cost V 5 bases and J 6 bases; bases outside gene matches: 2. This CDR3 has 13 amino acids. Germline V gives CDR1 SNHLY, CDR2 FYNNEI. The CDR3 sequence is CASSSGQGDGYTF. The CDR3 nucleotides are TGTGCCAGCAGTTCGGGACAGGGGGATGGCTACACCTTC.

The chain uses TRBV15 and TRBJ2-5, with 8 bases aligning to TRBD2. The CDR3 runs 17 residues. Trimming at V came to 1 base and at J to 4 bases, leaving 11 bases not matched to a gene. Germline V gene lookup returns CDR1 LNHNV and CDR2 YYDKDF (reference sequence). The CDR3 sequence is CATSRAGGLGLGETQYF. The DNA for the CDR3 is TGTGCCACCAGCAGAGCGGGGGGACTAGGTCTTGGAGAGACCCAGTACTTC.